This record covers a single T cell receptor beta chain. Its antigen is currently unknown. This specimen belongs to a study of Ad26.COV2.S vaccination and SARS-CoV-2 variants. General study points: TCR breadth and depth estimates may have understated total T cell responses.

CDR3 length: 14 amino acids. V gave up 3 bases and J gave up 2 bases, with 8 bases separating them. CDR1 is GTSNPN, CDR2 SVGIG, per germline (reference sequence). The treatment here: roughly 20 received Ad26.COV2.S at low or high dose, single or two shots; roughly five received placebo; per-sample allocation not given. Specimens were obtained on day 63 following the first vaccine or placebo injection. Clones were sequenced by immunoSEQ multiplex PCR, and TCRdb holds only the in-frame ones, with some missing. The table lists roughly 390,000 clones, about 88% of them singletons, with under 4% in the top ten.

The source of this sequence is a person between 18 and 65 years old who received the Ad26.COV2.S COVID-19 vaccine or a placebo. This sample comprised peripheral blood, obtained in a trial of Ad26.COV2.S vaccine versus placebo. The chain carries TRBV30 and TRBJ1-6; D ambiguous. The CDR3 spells CAWRAAPYNSPLHF. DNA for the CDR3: TGTGCCTGGAGGGCAGCTCCCTATAATTCACCCCTCCACTTT.